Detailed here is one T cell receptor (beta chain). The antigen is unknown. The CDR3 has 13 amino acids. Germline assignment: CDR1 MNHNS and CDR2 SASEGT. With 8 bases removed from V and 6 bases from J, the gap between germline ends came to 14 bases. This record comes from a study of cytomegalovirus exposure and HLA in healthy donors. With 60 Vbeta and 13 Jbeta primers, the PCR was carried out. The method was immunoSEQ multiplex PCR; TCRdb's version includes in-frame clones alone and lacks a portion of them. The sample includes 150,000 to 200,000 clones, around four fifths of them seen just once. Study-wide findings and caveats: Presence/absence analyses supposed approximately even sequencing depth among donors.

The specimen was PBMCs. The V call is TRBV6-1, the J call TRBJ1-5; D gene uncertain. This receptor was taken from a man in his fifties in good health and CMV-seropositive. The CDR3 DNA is TGTGCCAGCGGTTTTCCTGGGAGTCAGCCCCAGCATTTT. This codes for CASGFPGSQPQHF.